The 29 T cell receptor beta chains presented below share a single source sample, sequenced in a study of T cells after somatic rescue of genetic block. Assay: immunoSEQ multiplex PCR; the TCRdb copy retains only in-frame clones and omits some. Seen here are approximately 67,000 clones, 92% observed once, and the top ten hold less than 3.5%. Sequencing used peripheral blood mononuclear cells (PBMCs). These receptor sequences come from a man aged 35 to 55.

This chain connects TRBV28 to TRBJ2-7; 10 bases line up with TRBD1. Trimming cost V 2 bases and J 6 bases; bases outside gene matches: 10. Germline CDR1 is MDHEN and CDR2 is SYDVKM. The CDR3 totals 16 residues. For the CDR3, the DNA is TGTGCCAGCAGTTTAGGCCCCGGGACAGGGGTCGCCGAGCAGTACTTC. Its translation is CASSLGPGTGVAEQYF. Supplemented by reference TRBV28 and TRBJ2-7, the full variable domain reads DVKVTQSSRYLVKRTGEKVFLECVQDMDHENMFWYRQDPGLGLRLIYFSYDVKMKEKGDIPEGYSVSREKKERFSLILESASTNQTSMYLCASSLGPGTGVAEQYFGPGTRLTVT.

The chain carries TRBV28 and TRBJ2-1; D may be TRBD1 (7 bases). This CDR3 has 16 amino acids. Germline V gene data show CDR1 as MDHEN and CDR2 as SYDVKM. Deletions cut 5 bases from V and 4 bases from J, with 18 bases between. In nucleotides, the CDR3 is TGTGCCAGCAGTGGAGGGACAGCCTTTCGATACAATGAGCAGTTCTTC. Amino acid sequence: CASSGGTAFRYNEQFF.

V is TRBV6-1 and J is TRBJ2-7; D perhaps matches TRBD1 (5 bases). Germline lookup yields CDR1 MNHNS and CDR2 SASEGT. Between the trimmed V and J ends, which lost 2 bases and 3 bases, there was a span of 5 bases. The CDR3 sequence is 12 residues long. The CDR3 here is CASSEQGYEQYF. For the CDR3, the DNA is TGTGCCAGCAGTGAACAGGGCTACGAGCAGTACTTC.

This chain joins TRBV6-5 and TRBJ2-2; D is perhaps TRBD1 (6 bases). The V and J ends lost 6 bases and 8 bases respectively, with 7 bases between them. The CDR3 runs 11 residues. From germline, CDR1 is MNHEY and CDR2 SVGAGI. In nucleotides, the CDR3 is TGTGCCAGCAGGAGGGGGGGGGAGCTGTTTTTT. Its translation: CASRRGGELFF.

The CDR3 nucleotides read TGTGCCAGCAGCCCCTGGACTAGCCACTCGGAGACCCAGTACTTC. It codes for CASSPWTSHSETQYF. This rearrangement joins TRBV5-4 to TRBJ2-5; TRBD2 aligns across 8 bases. Germline V gene lookup returns CDR1 SGHNT and CDR2 YYREEE (reference sequence). V lost 4 bases to trimming and J lost 5 bases; unmatched junction nucleotides: 10. The CDR3 length is 15 residues. The full variable domain, rest sourced from reference TRBV5-4 and TRBJ2-5, is ETGVTQSPTHLIKTRGQQVTLRCSSQSGHNTVSWYQQALGQGPQFIFQYYREEENGRGNFPPRFSGLQFPNYSSELNVNALELDDSALYLCASSPWTSHSETQYFGPGTRLLVL.

The chain has TRBV5-6 and TRBJ2-1, with 11 bases that match TRBD1. Germline CDR1 reads SGHDT; CDR2 reads YYEEEE. CDR3 length: 14 amino acids. V lost 3 bases, J lost 10 bases, and 6 bases stayed unmatched. The CDR3 sequence is CASSWGQGVVEQFF. In DNA, the CDR3 is TGTGCCAGCAGCTGGGGACAGGGGGTGGTAGAGCAGTTCTTC.

This chain uses TRBV4-3 with TRBJ2-3; 14 bases agree with TRBD2. J was trimmed by 7 bases and V by 2 bases; bases with no gene match: 8. The CDR3 has 17 residues. Germline V CDR1 and CDR2: LGHNA, YSLEER. CDR3 sequence: CASSQPPGTSGSYTQYF. Here the CDR3 DNA reads TGCGCCAGCAGCCAACCCCCCGGGACTAGCGGGAGTTATACGCAGTATTTT.

The chain recombines TRBV5-6 with TRBJ1-4, with D unclear. Germline CDR1 is SGHDT and CDR2 is YYEEEE. The CDR3 spans 14 residues. Trimming left V 4 bases short and J 10 bases short, with 17 bases between. For the CDR3, the DNA is TGTGCCAGCAGCGGACCGGATAGCTTCGGAAAACTGTTTTTT. Translating it yields CASSGPDSFGKLFF.

J is TRBJ1-5 and V is TRBV2; possibly TRBD1 for D (5 bases). V gave up 5 bases and J gave up 5 bases, with 10 bases separating them. Germline V gene lookup returns CDR1 SNHLY and CDR2 FYNNEI. This CDR3 contains 13 residues. The CDR3 nucleotides read TGTGCCAGCAGTTCAGGGATACATCAGCCCCAGCATTTT. This encodes CASSSGIHQPQHF. The full variable domain, its missing parts supplied by reference TRBV2 and TRBJ1-5, is EPEVTQTPSHQVTQMGQEVILRCVPISNHLYFYWYRQILGQKVEFLVSFYNNEISEKSEIFDDQFSVERPDGSNFTLKIRSTKLEDSAMYFCASSSGIHQPQHFGDGTRLSIL.

The rearrangement uses TRBV23-1 and TRBJ2-5; 10 bases align to TRBD1. TRBV23-1 is classed as an ORF, of uncertain function. V was clipped by 4 bases and J by 4 bases; unmatched bases: 6. This CDR3 has 15 residues. The CDR3 loop reads CASSRGTGVAETQYF. The CDR3, as DNA: TGCGCCAGCAGTCGGGGGACAGGGGTGGCAGAGACCCAGTACTTC.

The gene calls are TRBV7-9 and TRBJ2-2; D remains ambiguous. Trimming took 8 bases from V and 2 from J, leaving 9 bases between them. This CDR3 region has 13 residues. Germline V gene sequence: CDR1 SEHNR, CDR2 FQNEAQ (reference sequence). CDR3 coding DNA: TGTGCCAGCGGTTGGCTAAACACCGGGGAGCTGTTTTTT. Protein product: CASGWLNTGELFF.

The V call is TRBV12-2, the J call TRBJ2-3; whether TRBD1, the table's D call, matches the DNA was not checked. TRBV12-2 is a pseudogene. This CDR3 region has 14 residues. Here the CDR3 reads CASRVDSFTDTQYF. The CDR3 region has the DNA TGTGCAAGTCGCGTAGACAGTTTCACAGATACGCAGTATTTT.

The chain has TRBV6-5 and TRBJ2-3; D might be TRBD2 (5 bases). The CDR3 spans 15 residues. With 6 bases removed from V and 4 bases from J, the gap between germline ends came to 17 bases. Germline-derived CDR1 and CDR2 are MNHEY and SVGAGI. CDR3: CASSQSGFPADTQYF. Written as DNA, the CDR3 is TGTGCCAGCAGCCAGAGCGGATTCCCCGCAGATACGCAGTATTTT.

The chain employs TRBV2 and TRBJ1-4; weak D call: TRBD1 (6 bases). Germline assignment: CDR1 SNHLY and CDR2 FYNNEI. V lost 1 base and J lost 8, with 11 bases in between. CDR3 length: 14 residues. CDR3 sequence reads: CASSEVRGGEKLFF. The DNA for the CDR3 is TGTGCCAGCAGTGAAGTCAGGGGAGGCGAAAAACTGTTTTTT.

This rearrangement joins TRBV30 to TRBJ1-6; D not resolved. Germline V gives CDR1 GTSNPN, CDR2 SVGIG (reference sequence). The CDR3 loop spans 17 amino acids. Trimming stripped 0 bases from V and 0 bases from J, with 12 bases between. The CDR3 region has the DNA TGTGCCTGGAGTGTAGTGAGGGCTAGCTCCTATAATTCACCCCTCCACTTT. As protein: CAWSVVRASSYNSPLHF.

This chain connects TRBV4-1 to TRBJ2-5, with D perhaps assigned TRBD1 or TRBD2 (5 bases each). CDR1 is MGHRA and CDR2 is YSYEKL in the germline V gene. This CDR3 contains 14 residues. V was trimmed by 3 bases and J by 5 bases, leaving 13 bases between them. DNA for the CDR3: TGCGCCAGCAGCCAGGTCGGGGCTCTGGAGACCCAGTACTTC. Translation gives CASSQVGALETQYF.

This clone has only a few counts. The chain carries TRBV5-4 and TRBJ1-5; D remains ambiguous. Trimming pared 1 base from V and 8 bases from J, leaving 10 bases between. The CDR3 consists of 13 residues. The germline V gene has CDR1 SGHNT and CDR2 YYREEE (reference sequence). The CDR3 is CASSLWGNKPQHF. CDR3 sequence (DNA): TGTGCCAGCAGCTTGTGGGGTAACAAGCCCCAGCATTTT. The complete variable domain, with remaining parts taken from reference TRBV5-4 and TRBJ1-5, reads ETGVTQSPTHLIKTRGQQVTLRCSSQSGHNTVSWYQQALGQGPQFIFQYYREEENGRGNFPPRFSGLQFPNYSSELNVNALELDDSALYLCASSLWGNKPQHFGDGTRLSIL.

This sequence joins TRBV2 and TRBJ2-3, with TRBD2 matching over 8 bases. The V gene end was trimmed by 5 bases and the J gene end by 1 base; junction bases not matched to a gene: 11. Germline lookup yields CDR1 SNHLY and CDR2 FYNNEI. CDR3 length equals 17 residues. CDR3 loop: CASSQRAGVEGTDTQYF. The CDR3 DNA follows: TGTGCCAGCAGTCAGAGAGCGGGAGTAGAGGGCACAGATACGCAGTATTTT.

This clone was found once. The sample has other DNA sequences that encode this CDR3 too. CDR3 amino acids: CASSLEAGSYEQYF. CDR3 sequence (DNA): TGTGCCAGCAGCTTAGAAGCCGGTTCCTACGAGCAGTACTTC. The chain recombines TRBV11-2 with TRBJ2-7; D remains unclear. This CDR3 has 14 residues. Trimming shortened V by 0 bases and J by 1 base, and 7 bases separated the two germline ends. The V gene's germline CDR1 is SGHAT and CDR2 FQNNGV.

The CDR3 DNA sequence: TGTGCCAGCAGTGTTAACAGGGAGGCAGATACGCAGTATTTT. As protein: CASSVNREADTQYF. The chain employs TRBV2 and TRBJ2-3; D may match TRBD1 or TRBD2 (6 bases each). CDR3 length: 14 residues. V dropped 4 bases and J dropped 4 bases, with 12 bases sitting between them. Germline assignment: CDR1 SNHLY and CDR2 FYNNEI.

The chain joins TRBV6-1 to TRBJ1-6; TRBD1 might be the D (5 bases). V was shortened by 7 bases and J by 0 bases, with 10 bases between the two germline ends. In germline, CDR1 is MNHNS, CDR2 SASEGT. The CDR3 contains 15 residues. Here the CDR3 reads CASTGGVSYNSPLHF. DNA of the CDR3: TGTGCCAGCACGGGGGGGGTCTCCTATAATTCACCCCTCCACTTT.

This clone has only a few counts. The rearrangement joins TRBV6-1 to TRBJ2-7; D is perhaps TRBD1 (5 bases). The CDR3 has 14 amino acids. Germline V gives CDR1 MNHNS, CDR2 SASEGT. Deletions cut 3 bases from V and 1 base from J, with 10 bases between. CDR3 residues: CASSDLQGSYEQYF. The CDR3 coding sequence is TGTGCCAGCAGTGACCTCCAGGGATCCTACGAGCAGTACTTC.

The CDR3 coding sequence is TGTGCCAGCAGTGTGACCTACTTAGCGGGGGGGAGCACAGATACGCAGTATTTT. Its protein is CASSVTYLAGGSTDTQYF. The chain links TRBV27 to TRBJ2-3; 11 bases map to TRBD2. Trimming at V came to 5 bases and at J to 0 bases, leaving 10 bases not matched to a gene. This CDR3 is 18 amino acids long. CDR1 is MNHEY, CDR2 SMNVEV, per germline (reference sequence).

The chain employs TRBV2 and TRBJ1-6; a weak D match, TRBD1 (5 bases). CDR3 length: 14 residues. V lost 5 bases and J lost 8, with 13 bases in between. Germline values: CDR1 SNHLY, CDR2 FYNNEI. Written as DNA, the CDR3 is TGTGCCAGCAGTCTAACCAGGGATTATTCACCCCTCCACTTT. Translation: CASSLTRDYSPLHF. Looking up the rest from reference TRBV2 and TRBJ1-6 gives the full variable domain: EPEVTQTPSHQVTQMGQEVILRCVPISNHLYFYWYRQILGQKVEFLVSFYNNEISEKSEIFDDQFSVERPDGSNFTLKIRSTKLEDSAMYFCASSLTRDYSPLHFGNGTRLTVT.

The chain recombines TRBV19 with TRBJ1-6, with D maybe TRBD1 (5 bases). The CDR3 is 14 amino acids. Germline values: CDR1 LNHDA, CDR2 SQIVND (reference sequence). The V and J ends lost 5 bases and 6 bases respectively, with 11 bases between them. CDR3 sequence (DNA): TGTGCCAGTAGTGTCCAGGGTGGTAATTCACCCCTCCACTTT. This translates into CASSVQGGNSPLHF.

The chain joins TRBV2 to TRBJ2-3; the match to TRBD1 covers 9 bases. The CDR3 has 14 residues. Germline lookup yields CDR1 SNHLY and CDR2 FYNNEI. The trim removed 7 bases at V and 2 bases at J, leaving 4 bases unmatched. The CDR3 DNA reads TGTGCCAGCAAAACAGGGGGCATCACAGATACGCAGTATTTT. Its protein product is CASKTGGITDTQYF.

The chain uses TRBV11-2 and TRBJ1-5; the D is unclear. Trimming took 5 bases from V and 0 from J, leaving 11 bases between them. Germline loops: CDR1 SGHAT, CDR2 FQNNGV. The CDR3 is made up of 15 amino acids. The CDR3 is CASSPLTGSNQPQHF. DNA of the CDR3: TGTGCCAGCAGCCCCCTGACCGGTAGCAATCAGCCCCAGCATTTT.

This chain joins TRBV13 and TRBJ2-5; TRBD2 matches at 14 bases. Germline loops: CDR1 PRHDT, CDR2 FYEKMQ (reference sequence). Germline trimming cut 5 bases from V and 9 bases from J; bases unmatched to any gene: 11. The CDR3 consists of 16 residues. The CDR3 sequence is CASSPRGTSGSGAQYF. CDR3 sequence (DNA): TGTGCCAGCAGCCCTAGAGGGACTAGCGGGAGTGGGGCCCAGTACTTC.

The genes are TRBV6-6 and TRBJ1-1; D is unclear. The V end lost 6 bases, the J end lost 1 base, and 6 bases lay between the germline ends. The germline gives CDR1 MNHNY, CDR2 SVGAGI (reference sequence). The CDR3 has 12 amino acids. This chain's CDR3 is CASRKQNTEAFF. DNA of the CDR3: TGTGCCAGCAGGAAACAGAACACTGAAGCTTTCTTT.